The source of this T cell receptor (beta chain) is a study of cytomegalovirus exposure and HLA in healthy donors. PCR was performed using 60 Vbeta and 13 Jbeta primers. Assay used: immunoSEQ multiplex PCR; TCRdb lists only in-frame clones, some missing. The data hold approximately 160,000 clones, with around three fifths observed a single time. For this clone: Antigen specificity is unknown.

J lost 10 bases, V lost 6 bases, and 5 bases had no gene match. Germline CDR1 and CDR2: MNHEY and SMNVEV (reference sequence). The CDR3 contains 12 residues. Study observations and caveats: Later examination showed HLA-associated TCR beta chains had greater clonal expansion than equally common others.

This clonotype was obtained from a woman in her 30s in good health and CMV-seropositive. The material sequenced was PBMCs. This chain links TRBV27 with TRBJ2-1; 8 positions match TRBD2. In DNA form, the CDR3 reads TGTGCCAGCAGCTCGCCTAGCGGGGAGCAGTTCTTC. As protein: CASSSPSGEQFF.